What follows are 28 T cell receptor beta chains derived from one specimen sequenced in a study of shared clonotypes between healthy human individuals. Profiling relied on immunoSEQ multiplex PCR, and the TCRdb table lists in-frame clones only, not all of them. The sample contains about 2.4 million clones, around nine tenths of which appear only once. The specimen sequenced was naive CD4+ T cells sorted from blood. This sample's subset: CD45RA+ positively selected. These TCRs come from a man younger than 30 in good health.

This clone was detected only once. CDR3 region: CASSERGPNQPQHF. The CDR3 coding sequence is TGTGCCAGCAGTGAAAGGGGGCCCAATCAGCCCCAGCATTTT. The chain employs TRBV2 and TRBJ1-5, with 7 bases lining up with TRBD1. V lost 2 bases, J lost 3 bases, and 1 base stayed unmatched. This CDR3 comprises 14 residues. The germline gives CDR1 SNHLY, CDR2 FYNNEI.

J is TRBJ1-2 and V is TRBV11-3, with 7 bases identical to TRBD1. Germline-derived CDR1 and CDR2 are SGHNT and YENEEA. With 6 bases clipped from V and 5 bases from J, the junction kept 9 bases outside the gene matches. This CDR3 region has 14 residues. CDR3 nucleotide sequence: TGTGCCAGCAGGGTGCCTGGACAGGCATATGGCTACACCTTC. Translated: CASRVPGQAYGYTF.

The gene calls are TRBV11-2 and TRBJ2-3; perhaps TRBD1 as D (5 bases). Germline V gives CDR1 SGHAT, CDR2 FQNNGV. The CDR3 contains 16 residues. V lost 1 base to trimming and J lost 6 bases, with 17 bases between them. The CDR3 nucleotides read TGTGCCAGCAGCTTAGGATGGGATAGGGGTTCGGATACGCAGTATTTT. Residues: CASSLGWDRGSDTQYF.

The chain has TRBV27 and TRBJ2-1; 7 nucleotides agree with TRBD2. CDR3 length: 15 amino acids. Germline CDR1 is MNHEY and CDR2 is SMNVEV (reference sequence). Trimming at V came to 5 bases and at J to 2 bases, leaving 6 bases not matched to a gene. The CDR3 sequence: CASSREGLPYNEQFF. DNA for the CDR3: TGTGCCAGCAGTCGTGAGGGACTACCCTACAATGAGCAGTTCTTC.

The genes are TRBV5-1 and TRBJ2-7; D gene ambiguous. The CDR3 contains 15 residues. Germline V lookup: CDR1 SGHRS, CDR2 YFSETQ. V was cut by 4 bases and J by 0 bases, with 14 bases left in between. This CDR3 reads CASSPSRARSYEQYF. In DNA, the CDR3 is TGCGCCAGCAGCCCATCGAGAGCCCGCTCCTACGAGCAGTACTTC.

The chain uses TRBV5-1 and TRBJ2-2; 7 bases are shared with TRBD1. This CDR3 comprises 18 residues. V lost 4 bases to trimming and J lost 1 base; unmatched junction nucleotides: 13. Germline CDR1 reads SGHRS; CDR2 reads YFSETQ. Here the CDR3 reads CASSQVKTGVLNTGELFF. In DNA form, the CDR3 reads TGCGCCAGCAGCCAAGTTAAAACAGGGGTCTTGAACACCGGGGAGCTGTTTTTT.

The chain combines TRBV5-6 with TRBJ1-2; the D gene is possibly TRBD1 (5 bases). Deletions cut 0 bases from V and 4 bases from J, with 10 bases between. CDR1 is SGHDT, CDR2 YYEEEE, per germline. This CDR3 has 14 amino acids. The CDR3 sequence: CASSLGRGVYGYTF. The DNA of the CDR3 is TGTGCCAGCAGCTTGGGGAGGGGAGTCTATGGCTACACCTTC. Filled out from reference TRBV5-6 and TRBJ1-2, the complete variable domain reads DAGVTQSPTHLIKTRGQQVTLRCSPKSGHDTVSWYQQALGQGPQFIFQYYEEEERQRGNFPDRFSGHQFPNYSSELNVNALLLGDSALYLCASSLGRGVYGYTFGSGTRLTVV.

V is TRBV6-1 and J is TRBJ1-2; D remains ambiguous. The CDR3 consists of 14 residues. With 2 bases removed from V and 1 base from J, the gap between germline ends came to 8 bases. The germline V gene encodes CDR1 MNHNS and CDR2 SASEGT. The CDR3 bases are TGTGCCAGCAGTGAATTGGTCGTTAACTATGGCTACACCTTC. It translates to CASSELVVNYGYTF.

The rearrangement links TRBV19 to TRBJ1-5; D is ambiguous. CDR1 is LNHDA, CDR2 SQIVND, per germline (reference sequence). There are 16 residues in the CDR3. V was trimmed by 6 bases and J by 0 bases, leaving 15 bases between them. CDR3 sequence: CASSSEGGISNQPQHF. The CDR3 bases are TGTGCCAGTAGCTCCGAGGGCGGAATTAGCAATCAGCCCCAGCATTTT.

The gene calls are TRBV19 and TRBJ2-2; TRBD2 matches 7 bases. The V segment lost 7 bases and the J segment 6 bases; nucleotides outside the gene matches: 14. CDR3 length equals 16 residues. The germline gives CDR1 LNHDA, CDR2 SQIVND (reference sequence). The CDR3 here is CASKTISGPTAGELFF. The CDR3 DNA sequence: TGTGCCAGTAAAACTATTAGCGGGCCGACGGCCGGGGAGCTGTTTTTT.

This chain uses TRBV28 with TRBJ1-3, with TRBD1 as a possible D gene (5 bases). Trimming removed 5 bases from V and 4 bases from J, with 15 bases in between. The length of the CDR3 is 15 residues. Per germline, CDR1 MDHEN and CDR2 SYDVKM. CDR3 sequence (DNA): TGTGCCAGCAGTCCAGCCGGGACCTCGGGAAACACCATATATTTT. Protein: CASSPAGTSGNTIYF.

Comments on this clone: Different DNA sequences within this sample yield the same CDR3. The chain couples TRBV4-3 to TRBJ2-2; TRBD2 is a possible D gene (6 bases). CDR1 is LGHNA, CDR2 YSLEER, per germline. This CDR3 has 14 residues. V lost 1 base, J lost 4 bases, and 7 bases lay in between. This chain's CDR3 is CASSQGGGTGELFF. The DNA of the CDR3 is TGCGCCAGCAGCCAAGGGGGAGGCACCGGGGAGCTGTTTTTT.

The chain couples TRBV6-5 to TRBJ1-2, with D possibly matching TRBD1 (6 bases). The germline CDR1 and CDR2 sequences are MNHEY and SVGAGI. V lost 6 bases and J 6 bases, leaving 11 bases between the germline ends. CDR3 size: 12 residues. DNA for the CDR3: TGTGCCAGCAGCCGAAACAGGGATGGCTACACCTTC. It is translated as CASSRNRDGYTF.

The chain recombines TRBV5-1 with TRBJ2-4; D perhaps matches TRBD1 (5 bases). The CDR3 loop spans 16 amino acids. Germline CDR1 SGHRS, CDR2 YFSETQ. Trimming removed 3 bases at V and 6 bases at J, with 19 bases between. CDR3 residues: CASSSQGVGVGNIQYF. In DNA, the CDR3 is TGCGCCAGCAGCTCCCAAGGGGTAGGGGTAGGAAACATTCAGTACTTC.

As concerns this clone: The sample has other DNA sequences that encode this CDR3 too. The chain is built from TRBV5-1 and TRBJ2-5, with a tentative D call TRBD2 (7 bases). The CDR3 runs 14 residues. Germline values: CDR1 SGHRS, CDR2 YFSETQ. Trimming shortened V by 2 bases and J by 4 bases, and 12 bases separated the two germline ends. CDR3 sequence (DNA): TGCGCCAGCAGCTTAGGGAGGGGGAGAGAGACCCAGTACTTC. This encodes CASSLGRGRETQYF.

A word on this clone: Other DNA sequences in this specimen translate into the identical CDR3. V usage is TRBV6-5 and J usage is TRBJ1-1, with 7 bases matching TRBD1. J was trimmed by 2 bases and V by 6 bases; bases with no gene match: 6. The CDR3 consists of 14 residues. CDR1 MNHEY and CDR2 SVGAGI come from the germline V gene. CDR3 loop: CASSRQGLNTEAFF. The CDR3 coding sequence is TGTGCCAGCAGCCGACAGGGACTTAACACTGAAGCTTTCTTT.

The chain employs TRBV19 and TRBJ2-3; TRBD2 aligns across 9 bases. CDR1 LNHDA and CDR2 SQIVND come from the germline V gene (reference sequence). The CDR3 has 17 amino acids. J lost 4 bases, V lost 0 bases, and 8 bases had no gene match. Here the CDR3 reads CASSIEGLATSSDTQYF. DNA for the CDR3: TGTGCCAGTAGTATAGAGGGACTAGCCACGAGTTCAGATACGCAGTATTTT.

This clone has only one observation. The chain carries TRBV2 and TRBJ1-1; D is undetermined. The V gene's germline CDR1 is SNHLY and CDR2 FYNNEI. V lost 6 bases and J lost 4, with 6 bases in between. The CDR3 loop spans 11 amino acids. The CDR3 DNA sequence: TGTGCCAGCAGCTGGAGCACTGAAGCTTTCTTT. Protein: CASSWSTEAFF.

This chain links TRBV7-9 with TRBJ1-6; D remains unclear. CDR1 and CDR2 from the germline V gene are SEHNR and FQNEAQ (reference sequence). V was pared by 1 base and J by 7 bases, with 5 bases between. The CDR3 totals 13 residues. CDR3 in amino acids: CASSLGPNSPLHF. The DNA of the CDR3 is TGTGCCAGCAGCTTAGGTCCGAATTCACCCCTCCACTTT.

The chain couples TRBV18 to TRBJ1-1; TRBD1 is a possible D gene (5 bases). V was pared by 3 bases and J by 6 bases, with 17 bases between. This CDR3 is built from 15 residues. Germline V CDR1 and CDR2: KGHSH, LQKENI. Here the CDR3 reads CASSPTGRATPEAFF. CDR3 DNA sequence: TGTGCCAGCTCACCCACGGGCAGGGCTACCCCTGAAGCTTTCTTT.

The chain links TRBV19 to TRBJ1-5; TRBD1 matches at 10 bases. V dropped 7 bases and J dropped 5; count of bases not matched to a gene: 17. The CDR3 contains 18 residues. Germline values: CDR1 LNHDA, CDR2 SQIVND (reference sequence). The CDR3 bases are TGTGCCAGTAACATGGCAAAACCGGGACAGGGGCTCTATCAGCCCCAGCATTTT. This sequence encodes CASNMAKPGQGLYQPQHF.

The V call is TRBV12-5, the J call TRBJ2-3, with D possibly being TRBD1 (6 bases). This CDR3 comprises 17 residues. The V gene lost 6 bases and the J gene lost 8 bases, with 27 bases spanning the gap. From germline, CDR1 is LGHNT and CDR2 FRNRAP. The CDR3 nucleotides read TGTGCTAGTGGCCCCGTCCAGACCACTGGACAGAGCGGTACGCAGTATTTT. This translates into CASGPVQTTGQSGTQYF.

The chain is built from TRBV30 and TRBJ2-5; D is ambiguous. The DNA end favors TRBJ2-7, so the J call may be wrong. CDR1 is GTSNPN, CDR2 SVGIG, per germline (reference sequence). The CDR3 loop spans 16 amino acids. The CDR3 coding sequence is TGTGCCTGGAGTGTTTATGACCCAAATCCCCGTCTCGAGCAGTACTTC. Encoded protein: CAWSVYDPNPRLEQYF.

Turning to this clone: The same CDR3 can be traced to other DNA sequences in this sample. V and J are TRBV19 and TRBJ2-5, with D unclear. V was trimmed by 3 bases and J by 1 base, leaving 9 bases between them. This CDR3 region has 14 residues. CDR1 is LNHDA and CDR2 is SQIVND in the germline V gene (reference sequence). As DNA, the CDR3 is TGTGCCAGTAGTATCGGTCAGTCCCAAGAGACCCAGTACTTC. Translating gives CASSIGQSQETQYF.

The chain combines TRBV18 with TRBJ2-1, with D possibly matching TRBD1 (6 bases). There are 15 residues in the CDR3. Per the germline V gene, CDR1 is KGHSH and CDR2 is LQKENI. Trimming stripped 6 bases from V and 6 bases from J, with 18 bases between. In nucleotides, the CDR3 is TGTGCCAGCTCCCTTATAGGGGGAGCCGGCAATGAGCAGTTCTTC. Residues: CASSLIGGAGNEQFF. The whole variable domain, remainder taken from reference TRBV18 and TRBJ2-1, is NAGVMQNPRHLVRRRGQEARLRCSPMKGHSHVYWYRQLPEEGLKFMVYLQKENIIDESGMPKERFSAEFPKEGPSILRIQQVVRGDSAAYFCASSLIGGAGNEQFFGPGTRLTVL.

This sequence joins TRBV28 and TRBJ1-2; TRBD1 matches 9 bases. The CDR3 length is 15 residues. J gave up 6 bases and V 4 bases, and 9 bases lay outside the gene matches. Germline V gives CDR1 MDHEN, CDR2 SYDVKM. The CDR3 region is CASSSQRTGADGYTF. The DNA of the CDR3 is TGTGCCAGCAGTTCTCAGAGGACAGGGGCGGATGGCTACACCTTC.

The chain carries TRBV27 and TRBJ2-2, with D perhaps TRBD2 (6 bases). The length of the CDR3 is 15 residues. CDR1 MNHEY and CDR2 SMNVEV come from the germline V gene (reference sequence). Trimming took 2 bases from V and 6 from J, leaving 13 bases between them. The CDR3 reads CASSLRGTGPGELFF. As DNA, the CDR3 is TGTGCCAGCAGTTTACGTGGGACTGGCCCCGGGGAGCTGTTTTTT.

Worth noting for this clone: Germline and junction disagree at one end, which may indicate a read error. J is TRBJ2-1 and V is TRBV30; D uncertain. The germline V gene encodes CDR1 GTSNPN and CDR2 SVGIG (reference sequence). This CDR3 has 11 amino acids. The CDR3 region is CASSSFNEQFF. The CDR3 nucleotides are TGTGCCTCCTCATCCTTCAATGAGCAGTTCTTC.